These 28 T cell receptor beta chains were sequenced from one sample in a study of OX40 agonist ivuxolimab in advanced cancers. Clones were sequenced by immunoSEQ multiplex PCR, and TCRdb holds only the in-frame ones, with some missing. The sample carries roughly 15,000 clones, about 88% recorded once. The sample was CD4+ or CD8+ T cells sorted from blood, taken in a trial of the OX40 agonist ivuxolimab. The receptors stem from an adult with an advanced solid tumor such as melanoma, head and neck, liver or kidney cancer.

This chain connects TRBV7-2 to TRBJ2-3, with TRBD1 matching over 8 bases. V trimming: 10 bases; J trimming: 6 bases; junction bases outside the gene matches: 6. The CDR3 has 12 residues. The germline gives CDR1 SGHTA, CDR2 FQGNSA. This CDR3 reads CAISWTGDTQYF. The CDR3 DNA reads TGTGCCATCTCGTGGACAGGGGATACGCAGTATTTT.

This clone is categorized as large. The chain employs TRBV21-1 and TRBJ1-1. TRBV21-1 is a known pseudogene. The CDR3 runs to 11 residues. The CDR3 is CASRDRPEAFF. The CDR3 nucleotides read TGTGCCAGCAGGGACCGGCCAGAAGCTTTCTTT.

This clone was detected only a few times. This chain connects TRBV7-9 to TRBJ2-5; D gene uncertain. The CDR3 extends over 12 amino acids. Deletions cut 2 bases from V and 10 bases from J, with 11 bases between. Germline lookup yields CDR1 SEHNR and CDR2 FQNEAQ (reference sequence). This chain's CDR3 is CASSLSTSGQYF. The DNA of the CDR3 is TGTGCCAGCAGCTTATCCACGTCGGGCCAGTACTTC.

This clone was detected once. The chain employs TRBV7-9 and TRBJ2-5; 8 nucleotides align to TRBD2. The CDR3 totals 13 residues. The germline CDR1 and CDR2 sequences are SEHNR and FQNEAQ (reference sequence). The J segment lost 4 bases and the V segment lost 4 bases, leaving 2 bases of the junction unmatched. The CDR3 spells CASSSGGGETQYF. In DNA, the CDR3 is TGTGCCAGCAGCTCCGGGGGGGGAGAGACCCAGTACTTC.

The chain carries TRBV6-1 and TRBJ1-2; maybe TRBD1 (5 bases). The ends were cut back, 7 bases at V and 6 bases at J, with 15 bases in the middle. Germline loops: CDR1 MNHNS, CDR2 SASEGT. This CDR3 is 13 amino acids long. The CDR3 DNA follows: TGTGCCAGCATTGCAGGGCCAACTAATGGCTACACCTTC. This sequence encodes CASIAGPTNGYTF.

The chain recombines TRBV19 with TRBJ2-1; TRBD2 aligns across 7 bases. The CDR3 spans 15 residues. CDR1 is LNHDA and CDR2 is SQIVND in the germline V gene (reference sequence). Trimming cost V 5 bases and J 2 bases; bases outside gene matches: 6. CDR3 bases: TGTGCCAGTAGTGTCCTGGCGGGAGCCTACAATGAGCAGTTCTTC. Protein: CASSVLAGAYNEQFF. Full variable domain (outside the CDR3, taken from reference TRBV19 and TRBJ2-1): DGGITQSPKYLFRKEGQNVTLSCEQNLNHDAMYWYRQDPGQGLRLIYYSQIVNDFQKGDIAEGYSVSREKKESFPLTVTSAQKNPTAFYLCASSVLAGAYNEQFFGPGTRLTVL.

The CDR3 spells CASSGLAGVYEQYF. The CDR3 coding sequence is TGTGCCAGTAGTGGTCTAGCGGGAGTTTACGAGCAGTACTTC. The rearrangement joins TRBV19 to TRBJ2-7; TRBD2 agrees at 10 bases. The junction had 5 bases not matched to a gene; V was cut back by 5 bases and J by 4 bases. CDR1 and CDR2 from the germline V gene are LNHDA and SQIVND (reference sequence). CDR3 length equals 14 residues.

V gene TRBV21-1 combines with J gene TRBJ2-5; TRBD2 is the table's D call, not checked against the DNA. TRBV21-1 is a listed pseudogene. CDR3 size: 14 residues. The CDR3 loop is CASSKRTLQETQYF. CDR3 DNA sequence: TGTGCCAGCAGCAAACGGACTCTTCAAGAGACCCAGTACTTC.

The rearrangement joins TRBV5-8 to TRBJ1-5; D ambiguous. The CDR3 has 15 residues. Deletions cut 4 bases from V and 5 bases from J, with 16 bases between. The germline CDR1 and CDR2 sequences are SGHTS and YDEGEE. The CDR3 sequence is CASSRGLIGDQPQHF. In DNA form, the CDR3 reads TGTGCCAGCAGCCGAGGCCTCATTGGGGATCAGCCCCAGCATTTT.

The chain links TRBV19 to TRBJ2-1, with D possibly matching TRBD1 (6 bases). Germline V gene data show CDR1 as LNHDA and CDR2 as SQIVND (reference sequence). Trimming stripped 5 bases from V and 8 bases from J, with 16 bases between. The CDR3 runs to 14 residues. The CDR3 nucleotides read TGTGCCAGTAGTCAGTACAGGGTAGAGGATGAGCAGTTCTTC. This gives the protein CASSQYRVEDEQFF.

The chain links TRBV11-3 to TRBJ2-3, with D unresolved. The V and J ends lost 1 base and 0 bases respectively, with 2 bases between them. From germline, CDR1 is SGHNT and CDR2 YENEEA. The CDR3 contains 13 residues. CDR3 region: CASSLVSTDTQYF. The CDR3 region has the DNA TGTGCCAGCAGCTTAGTAAGCACAGATACGCAGTATTTT.

The CDR3 sequence: CASSVGSSGSYNEQFF. Written as DNA, the CDR3 is TGTGCCAGCAGCGTAGGGTCCAGCGGGTCGTACAATGAGCAGTTCTTC. V usage is TRBV9 and J usage is TRBJ2-1; weak D call: TRBD2 (6 bases). CDR3 length equals 16 residues. Trimming cost V 0 bases and J 4 bases, with 14 bases left between them. Germline CDR1 and CDR2: SGDLS and YYNGEE.

The chain combines TRBV6-6 with TRBJ1-1; no clear D. The ends were cut back, 8 bases at V and 0 bases at J, with 13 bases in the middle. This CDR3 comprises 14 residues. CDR1 and CDR2 (germline): MNHNY, SVGAGI (reference sequence). The CDR3 DNA sequence: TGTGCCAGCGTACAGTCCTTTATGAACACTGAAGCTTTCTTT. This translates into CASVQSFMNTEAFF.

The chain combines TRBV21-1 with TRBJ1-6; the tabulated D call, TRBD1, remains unverified against the DNA. TRBV21-1 is classified as a pseudogene. The CDR3 spans 17 residues. CDR3 nucleotide sequence: TGTGCCAGCAGCAAAAGGGGACAGGCTCAGAATAATTCACCCCTCCACTTT. As protein: CASSKRGQAQNNSPLHF.

The chain links TRBV7-3 to TRBJ2-7; D uncertain. This CDR3 region has 14 residues. Germline CDR1 is SGHTA and CDR2 is FQGTGA. Trimming took off 1 base at V and 6 bases at J, with 13 bases between the two ends. The CDR3 DNA sequence: TGTGCCAGCAGCTTAAACGCCATATCAGGCGAGCAGTACTTC. This gives the protein CASSLNAISGEQYF.

The chain is built from TRBV30 and TRBJ2-5; D ambiguous. The CDR3 runs 13 residues. Between the trimmed V and J ends, which lost 0 bases and 5 bases, there was a span of 10 bases. CDR1 is GTSNPN and CDR2 is SVGIG in the germline V gene (reference sequence). The CDR3 is CAWSVLGRETQYF. The CDR3 region has the DNA TGTGCCTGGAGTGTATTAGGCCGTGAGACCCAGTACTTC.

The V call is TRBV11-2, the J call TRBJ1-4; D remains unclear. V lost 1 base and J 2 bases, leaving 8 bases between the germline ends. The CDR3 loop spans 15 amino acids. Germline CDR1 is SGHAT and CDR2 is FQNNGV. CDR3 in amino acids: CASSLGLLTNEKLFF. The DNA of the CDR3 is TGTGCCAGCAGCTTAGGGTTGCTGACTAATGAAAAACTGTTTTTT.

The chain uses TRBV18 and TRBJ2-4; a weak D match, TRBD1 (7 bases). V dropped 4 bases and J dropped 8 bases, with 15 bases sitting between them. The germline CDR1 and CDR2 sequences are KGHSH and LQKENI. The CDR3 runs to 14 residues. The CDR3 spells CASSLEQGRHIQYF. In DNA form, the CDR3 reads TGTGCCAGCTCACTGGAACAGGGGAGGCACATTCAGTACTTC.

The chain has TRBV7-2 and TRBJ2-7, with TRBD1 matching over 9 bases. J lost 3 bases, V lost 3 bases, and 6 bases had no gene match. CDR1 and CDR2 (germline): SGHTA, FQGNSA. CDR3 length: 15 amino acids. The CDR3 DNA follows: TGTGCCAGCAGCTTGGGGACAGGGAGTATCTACGAGCAGTACTTC. It encodes CASSLGTGSIYEQYF.

A few counts support this clone. The rearrangement links TRBV5-1 to TRBJ2-7, with TRBD2 matching 13 bases. CDR1 SGHRS and CDR2 YFSETQ come from the germline V gene. V dropped 1 base and J dropped 0; count of bases not matched to a gene: 1. CDR3 length: 16 amino acids. This CDR3 is CASSLWTSGSSYEQYF. The DNA of the CDR3 is TGCGCCAGCAGCTTGTGGACTAGCGGGAGCTCCTACGAGCAGTACTTC.

CDR3: CAISELGVTGANVLTF. CDR3 coding DNA: TGTGCCATCAGTGAGCTGGGGGTAACTGGGGCCAACGTCCTGACTTTC. V gene TRBV10-3 combines with J gene TRBJ2-6; either TRBD1 or TRBD2 may supply D (5 bases each). Germline V gene lookup returns CDR1 ENHRY and CDR2 SYGVKD. CDR3 length: 16 residues. Trimming took 2 bases from V and 2 from J, leaving 10 bases between them.

This chain joins TRBV5-5 and TRBJ1-4, with a possible D match to TRBD1 (6 bases). Trimming removed 0 bases at V and 8 bases at J, with 14 bases between. The CDR3 has 15 amino acids. The V gene's germline CDR1 is SGHKS and CDR2 YYEKEE (reference sequence). The CDR3 nucleotides read TGTGCCAGCAGCTTGGGTTTGGGGGGCAGGGAAAAACTGTTTTTT. Translation gives CASSLGLGGREKLFF.

J is TRBJ2-1 and V is TRBV7-9; D is unresolved. V dropped 8 bases and J dropped 9 bases, with 17 bases sitting between them. CDR1 is SEHNR and CDR2 is FQNEAQ in the germline V gene (reference sequence). The CDR3 loop spans 13 amino acids. Here the CDR3 DNA reads TGTGCCAGCTTTCCCCTTCTCGGTGGTGAGCAGTTCTTC. Protein product: CASFPLLGGEQFF.

CDR3 in amino acids: CASSLETGGNQPQHF. The CDR3 DNA sequence: TGTGCCAGCAGCTTAGAGACAGGGGGAAATCAGCCCCAGCATTTT. V gene TRBV7-2 combines with J gene TRBJ1-5; TRBD1 aligns across 9 bases. CDR1 SGHTA and CDR2 FQGNSA come from the germline V gene. The CDR3 spans 15 residues. V was pared by 1 base and J by 4 bases, with 2 bases of the junction left unmatched.

J is TRBJ1-2 and V is TRBV5-6; TRBD1 agrees at 7 bases. Germline CDR1 reads SGHDT; CDR2 reads YYEEEE. Trimming removed 4 bases from V and 7 bases from J; junction bases left unmatched: 4. The CDR3 consists of 12 residues. CDR3 loop: CASSPGGSGYTF. For the CDR3, the DNA is TGTGCCAGCAGCCCAGGGGGTAGTGGCTACACCTTC.

The chain combines TRBV14 with TRBJ2-5; TRBD1 aligns across 7 bases. The CDR3 covers 12 residues. Germline CDR1 is SGHDN and CDR2 is FVKESK. J lost 5 bases, V lost 4 bases, and 1 base had no gene match. The CDR3 loop is CASSPRGETQYF. DNA for the CDR3: TGTGCCAGCAGCCCCAGGGGGGAGACCCAGTACTTC.

V usage is TRBV7-2 and J usage is TRBJ2-5; D possibly corresponds to TRBD2 (7 bases). V was clipped by 5 bases and J by 6 bases, with 19 bases between them. The CDR3 loop spans 15 amino acids. CDR1 and CDR2 (germline): SGHTA, FQGNSA. The CDR3, as DNA: TGTGCCAGCAGCCCTCAAGGGGGAGGGGGAAAGACCCAGTACTTC. This codes for CASSPQGGGGKTQYF.

The chain couples TRBV19 to TRBJ2-1, with a possible D match to TRBD1 (6 bases). Trimming pared 4 bases from V and 7 bases from J, leaving 14 bases between. Germline loops: CDR1 LNHDA, CDR2 SQIVND (reference sequence). The CDR3 consists of 14 residues. This chain's CDR3 is CASSTLGTRNEQFF. CDR3 sequence (DNA): TGTGCCAGTAGTACCCTCGGGACAAGGAATGAGCAGTTCTTC.